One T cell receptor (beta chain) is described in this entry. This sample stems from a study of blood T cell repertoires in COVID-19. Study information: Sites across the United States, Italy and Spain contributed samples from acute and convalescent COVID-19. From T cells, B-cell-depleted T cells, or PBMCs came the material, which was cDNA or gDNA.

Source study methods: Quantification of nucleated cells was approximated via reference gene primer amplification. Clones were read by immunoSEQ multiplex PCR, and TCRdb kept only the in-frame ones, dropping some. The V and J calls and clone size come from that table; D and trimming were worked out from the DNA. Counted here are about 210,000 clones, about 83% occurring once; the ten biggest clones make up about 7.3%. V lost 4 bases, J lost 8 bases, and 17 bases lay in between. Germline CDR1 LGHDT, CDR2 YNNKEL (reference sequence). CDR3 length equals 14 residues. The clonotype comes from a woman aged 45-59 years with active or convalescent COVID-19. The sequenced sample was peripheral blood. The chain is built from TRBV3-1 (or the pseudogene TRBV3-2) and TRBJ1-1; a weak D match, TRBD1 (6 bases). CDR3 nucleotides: TGTGCCAGCAGCCTATCGTCAGGGGCCTCCGAAGCTTTCTTT. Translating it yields CASSLSSGASEAFF.